These 24 T cell receptor beta chains were all obtained from the same sample, sequenced in a study of regulatory T cells in long-lasting Graves disease. With iRepertoire HTBI primers and Arm-PCR of CDR3 regions, TCR beta libraries were built. TCRdb reprocessed the multiplex PCR reads with MiXCR, giving one entry per CDR3 protein. This sample has about 290,000 distinct CDR3 sequences, with 22% found just once. As to time point: persistent/refractory GD, antithyroid drugs over 5 years with positive TRAb. From PBMCs, RNA was extracted and then used to make the TCR library. Sequenced here: peripheral blood mononuclear cells (PBMCs), sampled when the disease was refractory, from a patient treated with antithyroid drugs. The receptors derive from a female donor with Graves disease.

This clonotype was found a few times. This sequence joins TRBV25-1 and TRBJ2-7; no clear D gene. This CDR3 spans 12 amino acids. Germline loops: CDR1 MGHDK, CDR2 SYGVNS. V was clipped by 2 bases and J by 8 bases, with 10 bases between them. The CDR3 is CASSEALGQQYF. CDR3 nucleotide sequence: TGTGCCAGCAGTGAAGCCTTAGGACAGCAGTACTTC.

The table lists this clonotype with a few counts. V gene TRBV5-1 combines with J gene TRBJ1-1; possible D gene TRBD1, 5 bases. Germline-derived CDR1 and CDR2 are SGHRS and YFSETQ. This CDR3 is built from 15 residues. V lost 5 bases to trimming and J lost 4 bases, with 18 bases between them. CDR3 residues: CASRLQGAEGTEAFF. CDR3 in DNA: TGCGCCAGCAGACTTCAAGGGGCAGAGGGCACTGAAGCTTTCTTT.

This clonotype was detected ten times or more. The chain uses TRBV20-1 and TRBJ2-5, with 7 bases matching TRBD1. Germline CDR1 and CDR2: DFQATT and SNEGSKA (reference sequence). The CDR3 runs 12 residues. Trimming cost V 5 bases and J 4 bases; bases outside gene matches: 4. The CDR3 nucleotides read TGCAGTGCTTCAGACAGGGTAGAGACCCAGTACTTC. Residues: CSASDRVETQYF.

This sequence joins TRBV15 and TRBJ2-3, with D maybe TRBD2 (6 bases). There are 18 residues in the CDR3. Trimming pared 0 bases from V and 0 bases from J, leaving 16 bases between. Germline V CDR1 and CDR2: LNHNV, YYDKDF (reference sequence). CDR3 residues: CATSRDLNGGSSTDTQYF. CDR3 coding DNA: TGTGCCACCAGCAGAGATCTTAATGGGGGGTCGAGCACAGATACGCAGTATTTT.

In its sample, this clonotype was seen many times. The chain uses TRBV28 and TRBJ2-7; D remains unclear. Germline V gene sequence: CDR1 MDHEN, CDR2 SYDVKM. V shed 9 bases and J shed 3 bases, with 12 bases lying between them. The CDR3 contains 12 residues. This CDR3 is CASNDKHYEQYF. For the CDR3, the DNA is TGTGCCAGTAACGACAAGCACTACGAGCAGTACTTC.

This clonotype was seen many times. The chain recombines TRBV3-1 with TRBJ2-5; weak D call: TRBD2 (6 bases). The CDR3 consists of 16 residues. Germline CDR1 and CDR2: LGHDT and YNNKEL (reference sequence). The ends were cut back, 3 bases at V and 4 bases at J, with 18 bases in the middle. The CDR3, as DNA: TGTGCCAGCAGCCAGAACCTGCCCCTGGGGGGAGAGACCCAGTACTTC. Amino acid sequence: CASSQNLPLGGETQYF.

A remark on this clonotype: A much more abundant neighbour one base away suggests this may be a read error. This chain uses TRBV28 with TRBJ2-2; 8 bases are shared with TRBD2. The CDR3 extends over 16 amino acids. Per the germline V gene, CDR1 is MDHEN and CDR2 is SYDVKM. The CDR3 here is CASSKREGSMAGELSF. The CDR3 DNA sequence: TGTGCCAGCAGTAAACGGGAGGGCAGTATGGCCGGGGAGCTGTCTTTT.

The chain couples TRBV28 to TRBJ2-2; D is uncertain. V lost 6 bases, J lost 9 bases, and 8 bases lay in between. The CDR3 covers 11 residues. Germline assignment: CDR1 MDHEN and CDR2 SYDVKM. The CDR3 coding sequence is TGTGCCAGCAGAGATCCGTGGGAGCTGTTTTTT. This sequence encodes CASRDPWELFF.

V gene TRBV5-1 combines with J gene TRBJ2-3; maybe TRBD2 (5 bases). CDR3 length: 16 amino acids. Germline V CDR1 and CDR2: SGHRS, YFSETQ. Deletions cut 0 bases from V and 5 bases from J, with 16 bases between. The CDR3: CASSLDGLAAGDTQYF. As DNA, the CDR3 is TGCGCCAGCAGCTTGGACGGGCTAGCTGCAGGAGATACGCAGTATTTT.

This sequence joins TRBV4-2 and TRBJ2-3; the D is unclear. This CDR3 has 14 amino acids. V was clipped by 0 bases and J by 6 bases, with 10 bases between them. In germline, CDR1 is LGHNA, CDR2 YNFKEQ. CDR3 bases: TGTGCCAGCAGCCAAGATCTGAGAGCGGATACGCAGTATTTT. Translation gives CASSQDLRADTQYF.

This clonotype was detected ten times or more. The V and J genes are TRBV2 and TRBJ1-1; 10 bases agree with TRBD1. J lost 4 bases, V lost 7 bases, and 9 bases had no gene match. This CDR3 contains 15 residues. In germline, CDR1 is SNHLY, CDR2 FYNNEI. The CDR3 protein is CASTDRDRGGTEAFF. In nucleotides, the CDR3 is TGTGCCAGCACTGACCGGGACAGGGGTGGCACTGAAGCTTTCTTT.

The genes are TRBV6-1 and TRBJ2-7; 7 bases map to TRBD2. Germline CDR1 and CDR2: MNHNS and SASEGT. J was trimmed by 3 bases and V by 6 bases; bases with no gene match: 17. The CDR3 totals 17 residues. The CDR3 loop reads CASRPRTSKNFFYEQYF. The CDR3 DNA follows: TGTGCCAGCAGGCCAAGGACTAGTAAGAACTTCTTCTACGAGCAGTACTTC.

Ten or more counts support this clonotype. This chain uses TRBV5-4 with TRBJ1-2; D remains ambiguous. Trimming removed 6 bases at V and 8 bases at J, with 11 bases between. This CDR3 is 11 amino acids long. Germline V gives CDR1 SGHNT, CDR2 YYREEE (reference sequence). The chain's CDR3 is CASTNGEGYTF. CDR3 DNA: TGTGCCAGCACCAACGGGGAGGGCTACACCTTC.

In this sample, this clonotype turned up many times. This chain links TRBV11-2 with TRBJ2-2; the D is unclear. This CDR3 has 13 amino acids. The V and J ends lost 5 bases and 4 bases respectively, with 8 bases between them. Per the germline V gene, CDR1 is SGHAT and CDR2 is FQNNGV. The CDR3 DNA is TGTGCCAGCAGCCCCATAATCACCGGGGAGCTGTTTTTT. Translating gives CASSPIITGELFF.

The chain couples TRBV5-6 to TRBJ1-6; tentatively, D is TRBD1 (6 bases). V lost 4 bases and J lost 9, with 17 bases in between. This CDR3 has 15 amino acids. Germline lookup yields CDR1 SGHDT and CDR2 YYEEEE. CDR3 sequence (DNA): TGTGCCAGCAGCGGAGAAACAGGGTTTGCTTCACCCCTCCACTTT. It translates to CASSGETGFASPLHF.

This clonotype was counted ten times or more. This chain links TRBV28 with TRBJ2-5, with D hard to call. Deletions cut 6 bases from V and 5 bases from J, with 19 bases between. The CDR3 has 15 amino acids. The germline gives CDR1 MDHEN, CDR2 SYDVKM. This chain's CDR3 is CASSQPYGAGETQYF. CDR3 DNA sequence: TGTGCCAGCAGCCAGCCGTACGGCGCCGGGGAGACCCAGTACTTC.

This clonotype was seen a few times. This sequence may be a read error, since a much larger clone differs from it by one base. The J gene is TRBJ2-7, the V gene TRBV28; D not certain. V was trimmed by 3 bases and J by 4 bases, leaving 22 bases between them. Germline V CDR1 and CDR2: MDHEN, SYDVKM. The CDR3 has 17 residues. The CDR3 here is CASSFPPGSPQQYEQYF. For the CDR3, the DNA is TGTGCCAGCAGTTTCCCCCCCGGCAGCCCACAGCAATACGAGCAGTACTTC.

The chain is built from TRBV19 and TRBJ2-7; 8 bases match TRBD2. Germline assignment: CDR1 LNHDA and CDR2 SQIVND (reference sequence). There are 16 residues in the CDR3. J gave up 0 bases and V 4 bases, and 8 bases lay outside the gene matches. CDR3 sequence reads: CASSTSFGTSSYEQYF. CDR3 coding DNA: TGTGCCAGTAGTACCTCCTTCGGGACTAGCTCCTACGAGCAGTACTTC.

The rearrangement joins TRBV6-2 or TRBV6-3 to TRBJ2-2; 7 bases map to TRBD1. V trimming: 6 bases; J trimming: 5 bases; junction bases outside the gene matches: 12. CDR1 is MNHEY and CDR2 is SVGEGT in the germline V gene. The CDR3 is 16 amino acids. Written as DNA, the CDR3 is TGTGCCAGCAGCCACGACAGGGCCCCGGGAACCGGGGAGCTGTTTTTT. The encoded protein is CASSHDRAPGTGELFF.

V gene TRBV6-1 combines with J gene TRBJ2-5; 8 bases map to TRBD2. The germline V gene has CDR1 MNHNS and CDR2 SASEGT. V lost 6 bases to trimming and J lost 7 bases; unmatched junction nucleotides: 22. The CDR3 covers 18 residues. The CDR3 coding sequence is TGTGCCAGCAGCCGAACTACGATTACTAGCGGACAATCGGGGACCCAGTACTTC. Protein: CASSRTTITSGQSGTQYF.

This rearrangement joins TRBV12-3 or TRBV12-4 to TRBJ2-7; the D gene is possibly TRBD1 (6 bases). Trimming left V 5 bases short and J 6 bases short, with 14 bases between. The CDR3 runs to 13 residues. This CDR3 reads CASSQLQGSEQYF. DNA of the CDR3: TGTGCCAGCAGTCAATTACAGGGCTCCGAGCAGTACTTC.

The chain carries TRBV2 and TRBJ2-1; 10 bases are a match to TRBD2. This CDR3 is built from 16 residues. Germline V gives CDR1 SNHLY, CDR2 FYNNEI. V lost 6 bases, J lost 0 bases, and 5 bases stayed unmatched. The CDR3, as DNA: TGTGCCAGCAGCCCCGGACTAGCGGACTCCTACAATGAGCAGTTCTTC. Translation: CASSPGLADSYNEQFF. The full variable domain, in which reference TRBV2 and TRBJ2-1 provide the parts outside the CDR3, is EPEVTQTPSHQVTQMGQEVILRCVPISNHLYFYWYRQILGQKVEFLVSFYNNEISEKSEIFDDQFSVERPDGSNFTLKIRSTKLEDSAMYFCASSPGLADSYNEQFFGPGTRLTVL.

V is TRBV7-9 and J is TRBJ2-5, with no clear D. Between the trimmed V and J ends, which lost 5 bases and 5 bases, there was a span of 21 bases. The CDR3 is 16 amino acids. Germline V CDR1 and CDR2: SEHNR, FQNEAQ (reference sequence). DNA of the CDR3: TGTGCCAGCAGCCCAAGAACCCTCTTGGGTGGGGAGACCCAGTACTTC. It is translated as CASSPRTLLGGETQYF.

This clonotype was detected many times. V usage is TRBV28 and J usage is TRBJ2-7; D is unresolved. The V end lost 3 bases, the J end lost 5 bases, and 5 bases lay between the germline ends. Germline values: CDR1 MDHEN, CDR2 SYDVKM. The CDR3 runs to 11 residues. CDR3 protein: CASSFKDEQYF. The CDR3 DNA is TGTGCCAGCAGTTTTAAGGACGAGCAGTACTTC.